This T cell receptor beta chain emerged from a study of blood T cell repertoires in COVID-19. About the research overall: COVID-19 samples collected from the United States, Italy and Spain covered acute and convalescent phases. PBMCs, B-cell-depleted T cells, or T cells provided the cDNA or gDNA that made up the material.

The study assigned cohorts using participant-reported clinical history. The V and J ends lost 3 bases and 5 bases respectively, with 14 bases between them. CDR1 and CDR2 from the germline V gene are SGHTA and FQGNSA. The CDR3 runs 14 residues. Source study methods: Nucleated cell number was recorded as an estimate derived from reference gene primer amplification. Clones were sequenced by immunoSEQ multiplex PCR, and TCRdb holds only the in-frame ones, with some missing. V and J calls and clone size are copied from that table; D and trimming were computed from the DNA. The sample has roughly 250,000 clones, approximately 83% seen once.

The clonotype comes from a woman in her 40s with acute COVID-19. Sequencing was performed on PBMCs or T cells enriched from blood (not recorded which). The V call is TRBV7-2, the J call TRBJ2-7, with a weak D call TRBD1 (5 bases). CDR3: CASSFQGVSNEQYF. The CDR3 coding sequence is TGTGCCAGCAGCTTCCAAGGGGTAAGCAACGAGCAGTACTTC.